A selection of T cell receptor beta chains follows, all from one sample in a study of graft-versus-host responses after intestinal transplantation. No antigen has been identified for these receptors. The method was immunoSEQ multiplex PCR; TCRdb's version includes in-frame clones alone and lacks a portion of them. The table shows about 41,000 clones, with roughly 96% occurring only once. The material was unstimulated CD8+ T cells sorted from spleen or lymph node cells, obtained before transplant. These receptors were collected from a human donor who was the organ donor for an intestinal transplant. Each CDR3 is given without its conserved first and last residue.

TRBV19	TRBJ1-2	ASSLYGTAFYGYT
TRBV4-2	TRBJ2-1	ASSQALASGGDYNEQF
TRBV9	TRBJ2-2	ASSLGTGGGELF
TRBV7-6	TRBJ2-5	ASSLVRVGEETQY
TRBV2	TRBJ2-5	ASSRGTSGGPYQETQY
TRBV14	TRBJ2-3	ASSPLADTQY
TRBV10-3	TRBJ2-3	AISASGGFKSTQY
TRBV11-3	TRBJ2-1	ASSLDLTSSYNEQF
TRBV4-1	TRBJ2-5	ASSQYGETQY
TRBV7-2	TRBJ2-7	ASSLPPGQGAYEQY
TRBV14	TRBJ2-7	ASSHRGFYEQY
TRBV6-4	TRBJ1-6	ASREGQGFNSPLH
TRBV4-3	TRBJ2-5	ASSQGQVGETQY
TRBV7-3	TRBJ1-1	ASSTAENTEAF
TRBV5-1	TRBJ1-5	ASSLGPGTLQPQH